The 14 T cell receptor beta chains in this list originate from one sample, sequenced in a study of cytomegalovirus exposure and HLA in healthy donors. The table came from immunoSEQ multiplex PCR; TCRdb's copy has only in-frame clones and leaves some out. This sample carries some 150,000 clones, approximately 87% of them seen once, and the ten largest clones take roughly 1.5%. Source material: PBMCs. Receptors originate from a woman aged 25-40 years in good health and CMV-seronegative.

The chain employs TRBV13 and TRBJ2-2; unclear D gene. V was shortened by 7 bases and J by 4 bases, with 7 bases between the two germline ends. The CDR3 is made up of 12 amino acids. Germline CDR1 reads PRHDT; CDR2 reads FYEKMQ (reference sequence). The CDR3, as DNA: TGTGCCAGCACTCGTTTCACCGGGGAGCTGTTTTTT. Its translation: CASTRFTGELFF.

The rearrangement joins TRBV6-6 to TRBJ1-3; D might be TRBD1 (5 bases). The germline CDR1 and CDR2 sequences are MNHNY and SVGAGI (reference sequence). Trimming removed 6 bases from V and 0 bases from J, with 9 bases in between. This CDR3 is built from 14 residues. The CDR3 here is CASRQAPSGNTIYF. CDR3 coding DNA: TGTGCCAGCAGACAGGCGCCCTCTGGAAACACCATATATTTT.

This chain's CDR3 is CASTDRGINQETQYF. In nucleotides, the CDR3 is TGTGCCAGCACGGACAGGGGGATTAATCAAGAGACCCAGTACTTC. This rearrangement joins TRBV6-6 to TRBJ2-5, with TRBD1 identical over 10 bases. The CDR3 consists of 15 residues. After removal of 7 bases from V and 2 bases from J, the junction contained 7 bases not matched to a gene. Germline CDR1 reads MNHNY; CDR2 reads SVGAGI (reference sequence).

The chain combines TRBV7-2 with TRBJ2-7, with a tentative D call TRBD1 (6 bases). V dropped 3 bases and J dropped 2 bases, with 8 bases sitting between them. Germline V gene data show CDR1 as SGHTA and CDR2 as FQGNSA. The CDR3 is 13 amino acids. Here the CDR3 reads CASSFQGTYEQYF. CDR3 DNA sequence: TGTGCCAGCAGCTTTCAGGGGACCTACGAGCAGTACTTC.

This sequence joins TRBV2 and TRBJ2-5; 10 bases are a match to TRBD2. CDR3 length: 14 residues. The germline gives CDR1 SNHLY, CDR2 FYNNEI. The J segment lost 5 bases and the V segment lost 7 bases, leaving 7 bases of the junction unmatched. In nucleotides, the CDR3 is TGTGCCAGCAAGGAGCGGGGGGGCCTTGAGACCCAGTACTTC. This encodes CASKERGGLETQYF.

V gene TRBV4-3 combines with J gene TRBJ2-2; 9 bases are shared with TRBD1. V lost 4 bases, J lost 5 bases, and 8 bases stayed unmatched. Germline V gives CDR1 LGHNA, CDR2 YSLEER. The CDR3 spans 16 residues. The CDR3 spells CASSRLPGQGTGELFF. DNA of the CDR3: TGCGCCAGCAGCCGACTACCGGGACAGGGAACCGGGGAGCTGTTTTTT.

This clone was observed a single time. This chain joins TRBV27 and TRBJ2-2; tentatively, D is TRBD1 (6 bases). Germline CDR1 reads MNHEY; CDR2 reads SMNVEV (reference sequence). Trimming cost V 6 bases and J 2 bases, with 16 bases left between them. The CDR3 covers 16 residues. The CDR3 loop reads CASRPNGQINTGELFF. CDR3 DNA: TGTGCCAGCAGACCTAACGGACAGATCAACACCGGGGAGCTGTTTTTT.

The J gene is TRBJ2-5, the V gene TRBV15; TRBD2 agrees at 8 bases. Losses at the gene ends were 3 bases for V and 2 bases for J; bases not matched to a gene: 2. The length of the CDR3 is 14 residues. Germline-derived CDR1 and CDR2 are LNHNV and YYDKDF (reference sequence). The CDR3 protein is CATSSGGVQETQYF. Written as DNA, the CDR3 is TGTGCCACCAGCAGCGGGGGGGTACAAGAGACCCAGTACTTC.

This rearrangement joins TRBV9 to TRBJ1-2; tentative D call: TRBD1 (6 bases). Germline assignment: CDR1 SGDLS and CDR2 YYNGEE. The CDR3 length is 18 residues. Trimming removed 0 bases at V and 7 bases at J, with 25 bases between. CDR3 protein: CASSVVVGTSGHFGGYTF. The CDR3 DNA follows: TGTGCCAGCAGCGTAGTGGTAGGAACTTCGGGACACTTCGGTGGCTACACCTTC.

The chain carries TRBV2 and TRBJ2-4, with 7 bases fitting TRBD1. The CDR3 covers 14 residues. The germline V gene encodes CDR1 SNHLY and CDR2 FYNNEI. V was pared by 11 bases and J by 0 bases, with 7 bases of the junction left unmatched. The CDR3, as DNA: TGTGCCCTTCGAGGGGGCCTAGCCAAAAACATTCAGTACTTC. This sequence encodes CALRGGLAKNIQYF. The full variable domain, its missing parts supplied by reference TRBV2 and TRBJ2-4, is EPEVTQTPSHQVTQMGQEVILRCVPISNHLYFYWYRQILGQKVEFLVSFYNNEISEKSEIFDDQFSVERPDGSNFTLKIRSTKLEDSAMYFCALRGGLAKNIQYFGAGTRLSVL.

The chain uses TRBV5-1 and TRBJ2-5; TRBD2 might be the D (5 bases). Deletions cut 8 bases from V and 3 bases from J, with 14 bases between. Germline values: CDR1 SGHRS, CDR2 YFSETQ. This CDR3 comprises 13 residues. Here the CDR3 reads CASGMAGKETQYF. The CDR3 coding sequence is TGCGCCAGTGGGATGGCGGGCAAAGAGACCCAGTACTTC.

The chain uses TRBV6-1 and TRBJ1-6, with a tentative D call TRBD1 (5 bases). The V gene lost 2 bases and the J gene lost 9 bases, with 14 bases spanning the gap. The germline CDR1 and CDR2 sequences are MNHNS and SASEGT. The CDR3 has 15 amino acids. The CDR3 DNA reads TGTGCCAGCAGTGAATCCCAGGGTTTTAGTTCACCCCTCCACTTT. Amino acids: CASSESQGFSSPLHF.

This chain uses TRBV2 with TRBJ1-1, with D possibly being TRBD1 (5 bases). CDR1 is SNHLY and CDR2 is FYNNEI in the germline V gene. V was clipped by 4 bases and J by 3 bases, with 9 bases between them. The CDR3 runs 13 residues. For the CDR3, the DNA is TGTGCCAGCAGTGGGGGCGTCGACACTGAAGCTTTCTTT. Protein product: CASSGGVDTEAFF.

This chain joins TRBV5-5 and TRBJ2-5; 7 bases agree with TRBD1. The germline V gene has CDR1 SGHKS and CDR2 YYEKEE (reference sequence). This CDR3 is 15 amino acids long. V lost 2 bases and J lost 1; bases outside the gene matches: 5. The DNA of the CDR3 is TGTGCCAGCAGCTTAGGGACAGCATCCCAAGAGACCCAGTACTTC. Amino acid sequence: CASSLGTASQETQYF.